The clone carrying this TCR beta chain was seen only a few times. The antigen is unknown. A library of TCRbeta sequences, prepared with unique molecular identifiers, was generated. TCRdb independently ran MiXCR on the PCR reads; one entry per CDR3 protein. The sample shows 450,000 to 550,000 distinct CDR3 sequences, 10% to 12% of them seen only once. The record originates from a study of T-cell reconstitution after alpha-beta-depleted transplantation in children. Germline-derived CDR1 and CDR2 are SGHAT and FQNNGV. The CDR3 totals 18 residues. V was pared by 1 base and J by 1 base, with 5 bases of the junction left unmatched. General observations from the study: Reported findings indicate that, about two months after transplant, alpha-beta T cells came from several hundred expanded clones, which were derived from non-depleted graft cells. Newly made T cells mostly supplied T-cell counts and diversity one year after transplant.

Sequences were derived from PBMCs, mostly from graft donor cells, sampled 180 days after TCRalphabeta/CD19-depleted stem cell transplant. This receptor was identified in a female patient between 2 and 15 years old who had a stem cell transplant for aplastic anemia, so the T cells may come from the graft donor. V gene TRBV11-2 combines with J gene TRBJ2-1, with 12 bases that match TRBD2. The CDR3 region is CASSLVRLAGESYNEQFF. CDR3 nucleotides: TGTGCCAGCAGCTTAGTCCGACTAGCGGGAGAGTCCTACAATGAGCAGTTCTTC.